What follows are 29 T cell receptor beta chains derived from one specimen sequenced in a study of shared clonotypes between healthy human individuals. The repertoire was sequenced with immunoSEQ multiplex PCR; TCRdb's copy has only in-frame clones and lacks some. The data contain 1.6 million or so clones, approximately 97% of them singletons. Sequencing was performed on naive CD4+ T cells sorted from blood. As to subset: CD45RA+ positively selected. The source is a man aged 25-45 years in good health.

About this clone itself: At the DNA level, this CDR3 is encoded by other sequences in the same sample as well. The chain employs TRBV9 and TRBJ1-1; 7 bases agree with TRBD1. With 2 bases clipped from V and 5 bases from J, the junction kept 3 bases outside the gene matches. There are 13 residues in the CDR3. Germline CDR1 reads SGDLS; CDR2 reads YYNGEE. The CDR3 is CASSVTGLTEAFF. The CDR3 DNA follows: TGTGCCAGCAGCGTGACAGGGTTGACTGAAGCTTTCTTT.

This clone was counted between two and nine times. The CDR3: CASSDGQVVGELFF. The CDR3, as DNA: TGTGCCAGCAGCGACGGACAGGTCGTTGGGGAGCTGTTTTTT. The rearrangement uses TRBV9 and TRBJ2-2; TRBD1 aligns across 7 bases. V lost 3 bases to trimming and J lost 8 bases; unmatched junction nucleotides: 7. CDR3 length: 14 residues. Germline V lookup: CDR1 SGDLS, CDR2 YYNGEE.

The CDR3 DNA sequence: TGTGCCAGCATTTCCGGTGGAAGCAATCAGCCCCAGCATTTT. Translating it yields CASISGGSNQPQHF. The rearrangement links TRBV28 to TRBJ1-5, with D uncertain. CDR1 is MDHEN, CDR2 SYDVKM, per germline. Trimming shortened V by 7 bases and J by 1 base, and 11 bases separated the two germline ends. The CDR3 totals 14 residues.

This sequence joins TRBV5-1 and TRBJ2-5, with 9 bases identical to TRBD2. Germline CDR1 SGHRS, CDR2 YFSETQ. V dropped 3 bases and J dropped 7; count of bases not matched to a gene: 10. The CDR3 is 15 residues long. This CDR3 is CASSWGAGGTGTQYF. The CDR3 DNA is TGCGCCAGCAGCTGGGGCGCGGGAGGGACGGGGACCCAGTACTTC. Complete variable domain (other parts from reference TRBV5-1 and TRBJ2-5): KAGVTQTPRYLIKTRGQQVTLSCSPISGHRSVSWYQQTPGQGLQFLFEYFSETQRNKGNFPGRFSGRQFSNSRSEMNVSTLELGDSALYLCASSWGAGGTGTQYFGPGTRLLVL.

The chain carries TRBV18 and TRBJ2-7; maybe TRBD2 (6 bases). The CDR3 has 15 amino acids. The ends were cut back, 6 bases at V and 0 bases at J, with 15 bases in the middle. CDR1 is KGHSH and CDR2 is LQKENI in the germline V gene. The CDR3 protein is CASSLGTPSSYEQYF. Written as DNA, the CDR3 is TGTGCCAGCTCGCTCGGGACTCCAAGCTCCTACGAGCAGTACTTC.

This clone is a singleton in its sample. The gene calls are TRBV7-8 and TRBJ2-7; 10 positions match TRBD2. The germline gives CDR1 SGHVS, CDR2 FQNEAQ. Trimming took 5 bases from V and 7 from J; bases not matched to a gene: 14. This CDR3 is built from 16 residues. The CDR3 is CASSPRSASGRVEQYF. The CDR3 DNA sequence: TGTGCCAGCAGCCCAAGGTCAGCTAGCGGGAGAGTTGAGCAGTACTTC.

The chain employs TRBV11-3 and TRBJ2-1, with D perhaps matching TRBD2 (5 bases). Germline V gene sequence: CDR1 SGHNT, CDR2 YENEEA. V shed 5 bases and J shed 5 bases, with 7 bases lying between them. There are 12 residues in the CDR3. CDR3 amino acids: CASSREHNEQFF. The CDR3 DNA sequence: TGTGCCAGCAGCCGGGAACACAATGAGCAGTTCTTC.

The chain joins TRBV7-2 to TRBJ1-3; the D is unclear. Germline CDR1 is SGHTA and CDR2 is FQGNSA. The CDR3 is made up of 17 amino acids. Between the trimmed V and J ends, which lost 1 base and 3 bases, there was a span of 16 bases. CDR3 residues: CASSLETMEGIGNTIYF. The CDR3, as DNA: TGTGCCAGCAGCTTAGAGACTATGGAGGGAATTGGAAACACCATATATTTT.

CDR3 amino acids: CASSEEPMGAQYF. As DNA, the CDR3 is TGTGCCAGCAGCGAAGAACCGATGGGGGCGCAGTATTTT. V and J are TRBV6-4 and TRBJ2-3; D may match TRBD1 or TRBD2 (5 bases each). Deletions cut 6 bases from V and 10 bases from J, with 17 bases between. Germline loops: CDR1 MRHNA, CDR2 SNTAGT. This CDR3 is 13 amino acids long.

This clone has only a few counts. Other DNA sequences in the sample encode the same CDR3. V and J are TRBV9 and TRBJ1-2, with D unclear. The germline V gene encodes CDR1 SGDLS and CDR2 YYNGEE. The CDR3 contains 13 residues. Trimming took off 0 bases at V and 2 bases at J, with 5 bases between the two ends. The CDR3 region has the DNA TGTGCCAGCAGCGTAGTAGGGAACTATGGCTACACCTTC. Protein product: CASSVVGNYGYTF.

V is TRBV7-2 and J is TRBJ2-2, with 8 bases fitting TRBD2. The CDR3 is 16 amino acids. V gave up 5 bases and J gave up 7 bases; unmatched junction bases: 12. The V gene's germline CDR1 is SGHTA and CDR2 FQGNSA. CDR3: CASSLNLAGGIGELFF. Written as DNA, the CDR3 is TGTGCCAGCAGCCTCAATCTCGCGGGAGGAATCGGGGAGCTGTTTTTT.

This clone was detected only once. J is TRBJ2-5 and V is TRBV5-1; 10 nucleotides align to TRBD2. Germline V gene sequence: CDR1 SGHRS, CDR2 YFSETQ. Trimming took 5 bases from V and 1 from J; bases not matched to a gene: 8. The CDR3 is 16 residues long. CDR3 bases: TGCGCCAGCAGAGGTGGGACTAGCGCCACCCAAGAGACCCAGTACTTC. Its translation is CASRGGTSATQETQYF. The entire variable domain, with the rest obtained from reference TRBV5-1 and TRBJ2-5, is as follows: KAGVTQTPRYLIKTRGQQVTLSCSPISGHRSVSWYQQTPGQGLQFLFEYFSETQRNKGNFPGRFSGRQFSNSRSEMNVSTLELGDSALYLCASRGGTSATQETQYFGPGTRLLVL.

As to this clone: The identical CDR3 is also encoded by other nucleotide sequences in the sample. The chain joins TRBV5-1 to TRBJ2-2; D is undetermined. Germline V CDR1 and CDR2: SGHRS, YFSETQ. Trimming cost V 3 bases and J 2 bases, with 8 bases left between them. The CDR3 totals 14 residues. In nucleotides, the CDR3 is TGCGCCAGCAGCTCCACAGCAAACACCGGGGAGCTGTTTTTT. Translation: CASSSTANTGELFF.

This clone showed up just once. The rearrangement joins TRBV9 to TRBJ1-2; 7 nucleotides align to TRBD1. There are 14 residues in the CDR3. CDR1 is SGDLS, CDR2 YYNGEE, per germline. V dropped 4 bases and J dropped 2; count of bases not matched to a gene: 5. CDR3 nucleotides: TGTGCCAGCAGCAGGACGGACAGGAACTATGGCTACACCTTC. Encoded protein: CASSRTDRNYGYTF.

To note about this clone: The sample has other DNA sequences that encode this CDR3 too. The V call is TRBV9, the J call TRBJ2-7; D is possibly TRBD1 (6 bases). The germline gives CDR1 SGDLS, CDR2 YYNGEE. There are 15 residues in the CDR3. Trimming cost V 0 bases and J 4 bases, with 14 bases left between them. In DNA, the CDR3 is TGTGCCAGCAGCGTAGCCGGTACAGGGATATACGAGCAGTACTTC. Protein sequence: CASSVAGTGIYEQYF.

This clone appeared once. The chain combines TRBV30 with TRBJ2-5, with D possibly being TRBD2 (7 bases). The V and J ends lost 4 bases and 5 bases respectively, with 14 bases between them. CDR1 is GTSNPN and CDR2 is SVGIG in the germline V gene (reference sequence). The CDR3 is 13 residues long. The CDR3: CAWTGGGWETQYF. CDR3 bases: TGTGCCTGGACGGGGGGCGGTTGGGAGACCCAGTACTTC.

This clone has just one count. V gene TRBV27 combines with J gene TRBJ2-7; 12 positions match TRBD1. This CDR3 spans 15 amino acids. After removal of 5 bases from V and 4 bases from J, the junction contained 6 bases not matched to a gene. Germline V gene lookup returns CDR1 MNHEY and CDR2 SMNVEV (reference sequence). The CDR3 region has the DNA TGTGCCAGCAGTCCGTGGGACAGGGGGCTGTACGAGCAGTACTTC. Its translation is CASSPWDRGLYEQYF.

V is TRBV5-5 and J is TRBJ2-1; 9 positions agree with TRBD2. J gave up 4 bases and V 0 bases, and 8 bases lay outside the gene matches. The CDR3 contains 17 residues. Germline lookup yields CDR1 SGHKS and CDR2 YYEKEE (reference sequence). This CDR3 is CASSLGRGTSRYNEQFF. The CDR3 coding sequence is TGTGCCAGCAGCTTGGGGCGAGGGACTAGCAGATACAATGAGCAGTTCTTC.

This clone has only one observation. The chain employs TRBV18 and TRBJ2-5; possibly TRBD1 for D (6 bases). Trimming pared 5 bases from V and 3 bases from J, leaving 13 bases between. In germline, CDR1 is KGHSH, CDR2 LQKENI. There are 14 residues in the CDR3. CDR3 region: CASSDQTGEETQYF. CDR3 bases: TGTGCCAGCTCAGACCAGACAGGAGAAGAGACCCAGTACTTC.

The rearrangement links TRBV7-8 to TRBJ2-1; D gene uncertain. The CDR3 extends over 16 amino acids. Deletions cut 1 base from V and 7 bases from J, with 17 bases between. Germline V gene data show CDR1 as SGHVS and CDR2 as FQNEAQ. CDR3 amino acids: CASSLGSGHLLNEQFF. For the CDR3, the DNA is TGTGCCAGCAGCTTAGGGTCGGGCCATTTGCTGAATGAGCAGTTCTTC.

V is TRBV5-4 and J is TRBJ2-5; 9 positions agree with TRBD2. Germline V gene data show CDR1 as SGHNT and CDR2 as YYREEE (reference sequence). CDR3 size: 16 residues. V trimming: 2 bases; J trimming: 7 bases; junction bases outside the gene matches: 12. The CDR3 sequence is CASSFGGGRALGTQYF. CDR3 nucleotides: TGTGCCAGCAGCTTCGGTGGCGGGAGGGCCTTGGGGACCCAGTACTTC.

The rearrangement links TRBV21-1 to TRBJ2-7; no DNA check was done on the table's D call, TRBD1. TRBV21-1 is classified as a pseudogene. The CDR3 length is 18 residues. The CDR3 DNA sequence: TGTGCCAGCAGCAAAGATGAGACAGGGTCTCCCTTATACTACGAGCAGTACTTC. Translated: CASSKDETGSPLYYEQYF.

Worth noting for this clone: Other DNA sequences within the sample encode an identical CDR3. The V call is TRBV14, the J call TRBJ2-1; TRBD2 matches at 7 bases. Germline V lookup: CDR1 SGHDN, CDR2 FVKESK. With 0 bases clipped from V and 7 bases from J, the junction kept 0 bases outside the gene matches. The length of the CDR3 is 13 residues. In nucleotides, the CDR3 is TGTGCCAGCAGCCAAGACGGGAGGAATGAGCAGTTCTTC. Residues: CASSQDGRNEQFF. The full variable domain, rest sourced from reference TRBV14 and TRBJ2-1, is EAGVTQFPSHSVIEKGQTVTLRCDPISGHDNLYWYRRVMGKEIKFLLHFVKESKQDESGMPNNRFLAERTGGTYSTLKVQPAELEDSGVYFCASSQDGRNEQFFGPGTRLTVL.

In this sample, this clone turned up once. This sequence joins TRBV29-1 and TRBJ2-1, with 14 positions matching TRBD2. Germline CDR1 SQVTM, CDR2 ANQGSEA. The CDR3 has 18 amino acids. J lost 0 bases, V lost 7 bases, and 11 bases had no gene match. The CDR3 DNA sequence: TGCAGCGGGCCGGGACTAGCGGGAGAGCGTTTCTCCTACAATGAGCAGTTCTTC. Its translation is CSGPGLAGERFSYNEQFF.

The V gene is TRBV2, the J gene TRBJ1-2, with 7 bases fitting TRBD1. Germline assignment: CDR1 SNHLY and CDR2 FYNNEI. Trimming took 7 bases from V and 8 from J; bases not matched to a gene: 13. The CDR3 is 14 residues long. As DNA, the CDR3 is TGTGCCAGCACCGAAGGGGTACAGGGGATCGGCTACACCTTC. It translates to CASTEGVQGIGYTF. Full variable domain (rest looked up from reference TRBV2 and TRBJ1-2): EPEVTQTPSHQVTQMGQEVILRCVPISNHLYFYWYRQILGQKVEFLVSFYNNEISEKSEIFDDQFSVERPDGSNFTLKIRSTKLEDSAMYFCASTEGVQGIGYTFGSGTRLTVV.

The chain employs TRBV11-3 and TRBJ2-2; D possibly corresponds to TRBD1 (5 bases). The CDR3 runs to 15 residues. V dropped 4 bases and J dropped 1 base, with 10 bases sitting between them. From germline, CDR1 is SGHNT and CDR2 YENEEA. The CDR3 is CASSSRQGNTGELFF. The CDR3 DNA reads TGTGCCAGCAGCTCCCGGCAGGGGAACACCGGGGAGCTGTTTTTT.

The V gene is TRBV27, the J gene TRBJ2-7; D possibly corresponds to TRBD1 (6 bases). CDR1 and CDR2 from the germline V gene are MNHEY and SMNVEV (reference sequence). The V and J ends lost 6 bases and 1 base respectively, with 13 bases between them. This CDR3 is 14 amino acids long. The CDR3 reads CASSGQWRSYEQYF. The CDR3 region has the DNA TGTGCCAGCAGCGGACAGTGGCGGTCCTACGAGCAGTACTTC.

This sequence joins TRBV10-3 and TRBJ2-2; the match to TRBD2 covers 8 bases. J gave up 2 bases and V 8 bases, and 7 bases lay outside the gene matches. Germline-derived CDR1 and CDR2 are ENHRY and SYGVKD. The CDR3 loop spans 15 amino acids. The CDR3 protein is CAIQREGLNTGELFF. Here the CDR3 DNA reads TGTGCCATCCAACGGGAGGGATTAAACACCGGGGAGCTGTTTTTT.

With regard to this clone: The identical CDR3 is also encoded by other nucleotide sequences in the sample. The gene calls are TRBV9 and TRBJ2-7; maybe TRBD2 (6 bases). Germline lookup yields CDR1 SGDLS and CDR2 YYNGEE. V lost 0 bases and J 2 bases, leaving 9 bases between the germline ends. This CDR3 is 14 amino acids long. In DNA, the CDR3 is TGTGCCAGCAGCGTAGCGGGGGACCCCTACGAGCAGTACTTC. Translated, it gives CASSVAGDPYEQYF.